This T cell receptor (beta chain) came from a study of blood T cell repertoires in COVID-19. Across the whole study: COVID-19 samples from acute and convalescent phases originated in the United States, Italy and Spain.

Sequencing used immunoSEQ multiplex PCR; TCRdb keeps in-frame clones, though not all of them. The data contain 350,000 to 450,000 clones, 80% to 85% of them singletons. V dropped 0 bases and J dropped 5 bases, with 11 bases sitting between them. The CDR3 has 14 residues. The germline V gene has CDR1 SGHKS and CDR2 YYEKEE (reference sequence). Self-reported history from a screening survey and questionnaire set each donor's cohort. Concerning this clone: Given the absence of the conserved phenylalanine or tryptophan at the CDR3 end, a read error is likely.

This receptor was taken from a woman aged 45-60 years who had recovered from COVID-19. The sample taken for sequencing was PBMCs or T cells enriched from blood (not recorded which). The V gene is TRBV5-5, the J gene TRBJ1-1; D gene uncertain. The CDR3 nucleotides are TGTGCCAGCAGCTTGGAGGAACAACGGACTGAAGCTTTCTCT. Protein: CASSLEEQRTEAFS.